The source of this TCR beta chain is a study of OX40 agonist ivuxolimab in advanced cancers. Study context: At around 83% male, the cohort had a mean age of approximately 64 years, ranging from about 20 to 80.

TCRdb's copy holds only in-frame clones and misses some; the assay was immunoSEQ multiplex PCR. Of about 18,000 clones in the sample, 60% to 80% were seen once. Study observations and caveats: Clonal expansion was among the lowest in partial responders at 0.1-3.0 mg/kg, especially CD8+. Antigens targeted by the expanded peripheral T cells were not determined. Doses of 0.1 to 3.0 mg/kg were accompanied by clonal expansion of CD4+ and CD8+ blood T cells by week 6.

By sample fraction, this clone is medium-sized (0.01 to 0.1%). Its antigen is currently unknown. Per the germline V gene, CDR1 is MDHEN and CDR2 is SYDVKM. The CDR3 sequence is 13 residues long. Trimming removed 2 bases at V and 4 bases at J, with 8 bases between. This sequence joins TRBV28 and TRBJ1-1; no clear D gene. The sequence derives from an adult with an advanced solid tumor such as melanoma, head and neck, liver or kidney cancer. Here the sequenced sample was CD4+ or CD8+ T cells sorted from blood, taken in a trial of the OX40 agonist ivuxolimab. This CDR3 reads CASSLRVRTEAFF. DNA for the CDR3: TGTGCCAGCAGTTTAAGGGTCCGCACTGAAGCTTTCTTT.